The 15 T cell receptor beta chains below come from one sample, sequenced in a study of blood T cell repertoires in COVID-19. Data came from immunoSEQ multiplex PCR; TCRdb stores just in-frame clones and leaves some out. Of around 60,000 clones in the sample, around 91% were seen once. Input material: peripheral blood. These TCRs come from a woman aged 60-75 years with COVID-19, enrolled during active disease.

The chain combines TRBV28 with TRBJ2-7, with TRBD1 matching over 8 bases. With V trimmed by 0 bases and J by 4 bases, 5 bases remained unmatched. This CDR3 has 15 amino acids. The germline CDR1 and CDR2 sequences are MDHEN and SYDVKM. The CDR3 region has the DNA TGTGCCAGCAGTTTATGGGAGACAGGGGCTTACGAGCAGTACTTC. This gives the protein CASSLWETGAYEQYF.

The V gene is TRBV18, the J gene TRBJ1-4; TRBD1 is a possible D gene (6 bases). CDR1 is KGHSH and CDR2 is LQKENI in the germline V gene. V was cut by 3 bases and J by 0 bases, with 17 bases left in between. The CDR3 loop spans 18 amino acids. The CDR3 coding sequence is TGTGCCAGCTCACCCTTCGGTCAGGGGATGGCAACTAATGAAAAACTGTTTTTT. The encoded protein is CASSPFGQGMATNEKLFF.

This chain joins TRBV11-3 and TRBJ1-1, with TRBD1 identical over 7 bases. This CDR3 has 14 residues. CDR1 SGHNT and CDR2 YENEEA come from the germline V gene. The ends lost 3 bases at V and 1 base at J; junction bases unmatched: 2. CDR3 sequence: CASSLRTGNTEAFF. The CDR3, as DNA: TGTGCCAGCAGCTTGCGGACAGGGAACACTGAAGCTTTCTTT.

This chain uses TRBV2 with TRBJ2-7; a possible D gene is TRBD1 (7 bases). Germline V gives CDR1 SNHLY, CDR2 FYNNEI. The CDR3 extends over 14 amino acids. Trimming took 2 bases from V and 9 from J, leaving 17 bases between them. For the CDR3, the DNA is TGTGCCAGCAGTGAATGGGGCAGGGGGGTTGCGCAGTACTTC. Protein: CASSEWGRGVAQYF. The variable domain in full, with the rest retrieved from reference TRBV2 and TRBJ2-7, is EPEVTQTPSHQVTQMGQEVILRCVPISNHLYFYWYRQILGQKVEFLVSFYNNEISEKSEIFDDQFSVERPDGSNFTLKIRSTKLEDSAMYFCASSEWGRGVAQYFGPGTRLTVT.

The chain employs TRBV6-2 or TRBV6-3 and TRBJ2-2, with 9 positions matching TRBD2. Germline CDR1 and CDR2: MNHEY and SVGEGT. V was pared by 4 bases and J by 5 bases, with 14 bases of the junction left unmatched. CDR3 size: 18 residues. The CDR3 loop is CASSFRAGGGRGTGELFF. As DNA, the CDR3 is TGTGCCAGCAGTTTTCGGGCCGGCGGCGGGAGGGGAACCGGGGAGCTGTTTTTT.

This clone was counted between two and nine times. V and J are TRBV12-5 and TRBJ1-2; 8 nucleotides agree with TRBD1. V was pared by 4 bases and J by 0 bases, with 7 bases of the junction left unmatched. The CDR3 covers 16 residues. CDR1 is LGHNT and CDR2 is FRNRAP in the germline V gene. The CDR3 bases are TGTGCTAGTGGTTCAGGGGGCGGCGGAGCTAACTATGGCTACACCTTC. This sequence encodes CASGSGGGGANYGYTF.

V usage is TRBV27 and J usage is TRBJ1-2; TRBD1 is a possible D gene (5 bases). CDR1 MNHEY and CDR2 SMNVEV come from the germline V gene (reference sequence). Trimming took 6 bases from V and 7 from J, leaving 24 bases between them. The CDR3 is made up of 16 amino acids. The CDR3: CASSRRVSGPDSGYTF. DNA of the CDR3: TGTGCCAGCAGCCGTCGAGTGTCAGGGCCGGATTCTGGCTACACCTTC.

V usage is TRBV4-3 and J usage is TRBJ2-3; tentatively, D is TRBD1 (5 bases). Germline V gene lookup returns CDR1 LGHNA and CDR2 YSLEER. Trimming stripped 0 bases from V and 3 bases from J, with 10 bases between. This CDR3 has 15 amino acids. Here the CDR3 reads CASSQDQGSTDTQYF. DNA for the CDR3: TGCGCCAGCAGCCAAGACCAGGGAAGTACAGATACGCAGTATTTT.

The V gene is TRBV7-2, the J gene TRBJ2-5; weak D call: TRBD2 (5 bases). Germline V gene lookup returns CDR1 SGHTA and CDR2 FQGNSA. This CDR3 region has 11 residues. Trimming removed 2 bases at V and 7 bases at J, with 5 bases between. This chain's CDR3 is CASSLRGTQYF. Here the CDR3 DNA reads TGTGCCAGCAGCTTACGGGGGACCCAGTACTTC. Full variable domain (remainder filled in from reference TRBV7-2 and TRBJ2-5): GAGVSQSPSNKVTEKGKDVELRCDPISGHTALYWYRQSLGQGLEFLIYFQGNSAPDKSGLPSDRFSAERTGGSVSTLTIQRTQQEDSAVYLCASSLRGTQYFGPGTRLLVL.

The CDR3 spells CASSYGQTTNTGELFF. For the CDR3, the DNA is TGTGCCAGCAGTTACGGGCAAACCACGAACACCGGGGAGCTGTTTTTT. V is TRBV6-2 or TRBV6-3 and J is TRBJ2-2; D not certain. The CDR3 has 16 residues. CDR1 MNHEY and CDR2 SVGEGT come from the germline V gene. V dropped 2 bases and J dropped 0 bases, with 10 bases sitting between them.

This chain uses TRBV7-2 with TRBJ2-5; possibly TRBD2 for D (6 bases). The V end lost 2 bases, the J end lost 2 bases, and 12 bases lay between the germline ends. Germline values: CDR1 SGHTA, CDR2 FQGNSA. The CDR3 is 15 amino acids. The CDR3 loop is CASSLRRDLQETQYF. The CDR3 region has the DNA TGTGCCAGCAGCTTAAGGAGGGACCTACAAGAGACCCAGTACTTC.

The gene calls are TRBV30 and TRBJ1-6; D may be TRBD1 (6 bases). The CDR3 covers 16 residues. The germline V gene has CDR1 GTSNPN and CDR2 SVGIG (reference sequence). V was clipped by 5 bases and J by 5 bases, with 19 bases between them. CDR3 DNA sequence: TGTGCCTGGGCCAAGTTGGGGGCTAGGGATAATTCACCCCTCCACTTT. Its protein product is CAWAKLGARDNSPLHF.

The rearrangement uses TRBV7-9 and TRBJ1-1; no firm D call. Germline CDR1 reads SEHNR; CDR2 reads FQNEAQ (reference sequence). Trimming took off 0 bases at V and 0 bases at J, with 5 bases between the two ends. The CDR3 consists of 14 residues. The CDR3 DNA is TGTGCCAGCAGCTTAGCGCAGTTGAACACTGAAGCTTTCTTT. Residues: CASSLAQLNTEAFF.

This rearrangement joins TRBV3-1 (or the pseudogene TRBV3-2) to TRBJ1-3; D might be TRBD1 (5 bases). Germline loops: CDR1 LGHDT, CDR2 YNNKEL (reference sequence). V lost 3 bases, J lost 2 bases, and 14 bases lay in between. This CDR3 has 16 amino acids. The CDR3: CASSQAAGRAGNTIYF. The CDR3 DNA sequence: TGTGCCAGCAGCCAGGCCGCCGGCAGGGCTGGAAACACCATATATTTT.

This clone came up once. The V call is TRBV7-2, the J call TRBJ2-7, with 10 nucleotides matching TRBD2. Germline V gene lookup returns CDR1 SGHTA and CDR2 FQGNSA. This CDR3 is built from 15 residues. Trimming cost V 5 bases and J 3 bases; bases outside gene matches: 7. CDR3 coding DNA: TGTGCCAGCAGCCCAGGTGGGACTAGCGTCTACGAGCAGTACTTC. Its translation: CASSPGGTSVYEQYF.